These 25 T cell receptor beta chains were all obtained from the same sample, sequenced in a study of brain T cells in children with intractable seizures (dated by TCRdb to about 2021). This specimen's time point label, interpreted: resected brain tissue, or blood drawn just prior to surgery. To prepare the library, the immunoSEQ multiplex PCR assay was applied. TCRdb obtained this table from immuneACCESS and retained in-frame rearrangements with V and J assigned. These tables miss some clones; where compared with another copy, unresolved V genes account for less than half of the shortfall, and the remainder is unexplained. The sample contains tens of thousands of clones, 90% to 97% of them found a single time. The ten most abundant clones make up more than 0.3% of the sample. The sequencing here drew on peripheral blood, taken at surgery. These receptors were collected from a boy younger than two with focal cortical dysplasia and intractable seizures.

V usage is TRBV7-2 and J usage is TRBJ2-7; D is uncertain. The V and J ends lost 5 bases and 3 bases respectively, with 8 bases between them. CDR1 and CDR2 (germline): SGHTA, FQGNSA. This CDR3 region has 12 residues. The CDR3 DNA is TGTGCCAGCAGCGCCTGGTACTACGAGCAGTACTTC. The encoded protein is CASSAWYYEQYF.

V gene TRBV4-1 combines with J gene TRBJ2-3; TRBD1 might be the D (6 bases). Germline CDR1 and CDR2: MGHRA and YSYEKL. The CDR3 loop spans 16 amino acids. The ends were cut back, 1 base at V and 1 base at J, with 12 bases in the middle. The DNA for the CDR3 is TGCGCCAGCAGCCAAGGACAGGCCCCGCGCACAGATACGCAGTATTTT. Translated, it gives CASSQGQAPRTDTQYF.

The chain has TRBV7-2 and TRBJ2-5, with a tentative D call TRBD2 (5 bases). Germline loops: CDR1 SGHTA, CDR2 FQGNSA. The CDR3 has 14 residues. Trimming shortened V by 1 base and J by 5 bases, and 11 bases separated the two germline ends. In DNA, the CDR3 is TGTGCCAGCAGCTTAGGAGGGCAGGCGGAGACCCAGTACTTC. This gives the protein CASSLGGQAETQYF.

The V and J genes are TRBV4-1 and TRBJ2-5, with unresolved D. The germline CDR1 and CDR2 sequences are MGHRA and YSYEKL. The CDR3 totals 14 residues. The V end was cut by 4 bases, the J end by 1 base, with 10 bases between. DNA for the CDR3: TGCGCCAGCAGCCCTGGCAGGCTCCAAGAGACCCAGTACTTC. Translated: CASSPGRLQETQYF.

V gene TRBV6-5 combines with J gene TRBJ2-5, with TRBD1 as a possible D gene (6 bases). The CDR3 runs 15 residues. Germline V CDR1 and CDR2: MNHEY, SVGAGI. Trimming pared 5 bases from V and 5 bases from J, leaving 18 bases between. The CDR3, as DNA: TGTGCCAGCAGTCGGAACCGACAGGTCGACGAGACCCAGTACTTC. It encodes CASSRNRQVDETQYF.

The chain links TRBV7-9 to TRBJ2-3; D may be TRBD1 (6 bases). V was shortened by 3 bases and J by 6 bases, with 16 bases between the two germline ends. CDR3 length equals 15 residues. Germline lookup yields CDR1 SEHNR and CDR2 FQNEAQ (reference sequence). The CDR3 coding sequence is TGTGCCAGCAGCTTTACTGGGACAACAGGGGATACGCAGTATTTT. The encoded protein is CASSFTGTTGDTQYF.

CDR3 nucleotide sequence: TGTGCCAGCAGCTTGACTAGCACAGATACGCAGTATTTT. Its protein product is CASSLTSTDTQYF. The chain combines TRBV13 with TRBJ2-3, with D unresolved. Germline CDR1 reads PRHDT; CDR2 reads FYEKMQ (reference sequence). With 3 bases removed from V and 0 bases from J, the gap between germline ends came to 4 bases. This CDR3 has 13 amino acids.

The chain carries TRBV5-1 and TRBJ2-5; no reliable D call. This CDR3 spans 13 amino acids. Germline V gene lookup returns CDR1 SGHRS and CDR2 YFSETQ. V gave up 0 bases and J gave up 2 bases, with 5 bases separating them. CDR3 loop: CASSLEQQETQYF. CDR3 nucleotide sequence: TGCGCCAGCAGCTTGGAACAGCAAGAGACCCAGTACTTC.

CDR3 nucleotides: TGTGCCAGTACCCCGACTAGCGGGGAGAGCTACGAGCAGTACTTC. It translates to CASTPTSGESYEQYF. The V and J genes are TRBV19 and TRBJ2-7; 11 positions agree with TRBD2. CDR1 is LNHDA and CDR2 is SQIVND in the germline V gene (reference sequence). The V gene end was trimmed by 7 bases and the J gene end by 3 bases; junction bases not matched to a gene: 8. This CDR3 region has 15 residues.

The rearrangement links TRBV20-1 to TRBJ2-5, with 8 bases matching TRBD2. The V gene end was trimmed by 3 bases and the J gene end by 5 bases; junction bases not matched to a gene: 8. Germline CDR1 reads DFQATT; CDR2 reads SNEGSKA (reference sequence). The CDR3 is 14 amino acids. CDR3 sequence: CSASVAGQRETQYF. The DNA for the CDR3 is TGCAGTGCTAGTGTAGCGGGACAAAGGGAGACCCAGTACTTC.

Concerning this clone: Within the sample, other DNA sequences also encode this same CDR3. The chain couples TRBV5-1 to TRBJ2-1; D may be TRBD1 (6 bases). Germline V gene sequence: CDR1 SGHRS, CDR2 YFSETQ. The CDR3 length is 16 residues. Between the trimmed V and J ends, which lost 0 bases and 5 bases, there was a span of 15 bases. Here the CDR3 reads CASSLGFRGAHNEQFF. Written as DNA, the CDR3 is TGCGCCAGCAGCTTGGGGTTCAGGGGCGCACACAATGAGCAGTTCTTC.

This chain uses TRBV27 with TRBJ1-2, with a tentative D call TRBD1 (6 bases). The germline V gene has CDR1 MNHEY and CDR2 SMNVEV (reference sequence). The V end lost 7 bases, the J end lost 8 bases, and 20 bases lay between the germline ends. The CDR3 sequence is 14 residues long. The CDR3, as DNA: TGTGCCAGCACATCGACCAAGGGGGTAGGCGGCTACACCTTC. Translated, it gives CASTSTKGVGGYTF.

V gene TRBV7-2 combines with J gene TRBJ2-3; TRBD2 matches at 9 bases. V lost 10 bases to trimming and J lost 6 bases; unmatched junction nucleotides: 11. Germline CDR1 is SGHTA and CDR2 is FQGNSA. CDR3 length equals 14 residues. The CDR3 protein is CATSRREGSDTQYF. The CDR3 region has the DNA TGTGCCACCAGTCGGCGGGAGGGCAGCGATACGCAGTATTTT.

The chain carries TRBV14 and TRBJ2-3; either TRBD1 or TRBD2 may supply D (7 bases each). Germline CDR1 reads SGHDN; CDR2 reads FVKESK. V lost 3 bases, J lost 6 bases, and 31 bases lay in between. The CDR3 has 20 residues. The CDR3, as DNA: TGTGCCAGCAGCCACGGGGGACAGCCCTCCGGCGGGGGTGTCACGGATACGCAGTATTTT. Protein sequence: CASSHGGQPSGGGVTDTQYF.

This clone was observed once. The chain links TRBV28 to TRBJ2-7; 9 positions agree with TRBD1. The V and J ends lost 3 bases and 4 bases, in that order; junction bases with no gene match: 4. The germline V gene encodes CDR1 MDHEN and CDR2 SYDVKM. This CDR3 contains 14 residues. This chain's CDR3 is CASSFMDRGYEQYF. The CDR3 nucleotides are TGTGCCAGCAGTTTCATGGACAGGGGATACGAGCAGTACTTC.

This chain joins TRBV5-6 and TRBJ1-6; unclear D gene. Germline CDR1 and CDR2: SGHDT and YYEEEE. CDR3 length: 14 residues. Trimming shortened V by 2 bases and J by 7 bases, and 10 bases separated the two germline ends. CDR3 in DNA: TGTGCCAGCAGCTTCCCAGACCAGAATTCACCCCTCCACTTT. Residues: CASSFPDQNSPLHF.

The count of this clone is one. CDR3 nucleotides: TGTGCCAGCTCACCAAAACCACAGGGGGCCGGGGATCAGCCCCAGCATTTT. As protein: CASSPKPQGAGDQPQHF. The chain carries TRBV18 and TRBJ1-5; 9 positions agree with TRBD1. This CDR3 spans 17 amino acids. The germline V gene encodes CDR1 KGHSH and CDR2 LQKENI. With V trimmed by 2 bases and J by 5 bases, 10 bases remained unmatched.

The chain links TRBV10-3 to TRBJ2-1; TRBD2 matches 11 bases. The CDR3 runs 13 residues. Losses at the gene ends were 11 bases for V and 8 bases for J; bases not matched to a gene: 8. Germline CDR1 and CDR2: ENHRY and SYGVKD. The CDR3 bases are TGTGCCGTCTTAGCGGGGGGGCACGATGAGCAGTTCTTC. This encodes CAVLAGGHDEQFF.

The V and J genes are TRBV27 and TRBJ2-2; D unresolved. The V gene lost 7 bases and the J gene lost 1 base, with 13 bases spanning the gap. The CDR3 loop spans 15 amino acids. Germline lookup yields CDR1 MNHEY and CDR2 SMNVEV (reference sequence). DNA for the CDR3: TGTGCCAGCACCCTCATTCTAATGAACACCGGGGAGCTGTTTTTT. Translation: CASTLILMNTGELFF.

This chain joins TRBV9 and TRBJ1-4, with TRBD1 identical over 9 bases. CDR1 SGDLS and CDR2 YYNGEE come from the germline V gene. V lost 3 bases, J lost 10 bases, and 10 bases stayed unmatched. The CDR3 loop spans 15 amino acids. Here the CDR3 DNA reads TGTGCCAGCAGCGCTCTGGACAGGGGAGGCCCAAAACTGTTTTTT. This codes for CASSALDRGGPKLFF. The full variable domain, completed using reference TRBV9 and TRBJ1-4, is DSGVTQTPKHLITATGQRVTLRCSPRSGDLSVYWYQQSLDQGLQFLIQYYNGEERAKGNILERFSAQQFPDLHSELNLSSLELGDSALYFCASSALDRGGPKLFFGSGTQLSVL.

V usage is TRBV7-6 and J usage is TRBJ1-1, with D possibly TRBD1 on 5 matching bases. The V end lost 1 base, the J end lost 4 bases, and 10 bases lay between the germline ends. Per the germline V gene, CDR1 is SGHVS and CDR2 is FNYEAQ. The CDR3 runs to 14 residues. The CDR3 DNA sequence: TGTGCCAGCAGCTTAGGATTGGGGCGCACTGAAGCTTTCTTT. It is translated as CASSLGLGRTEAFF.

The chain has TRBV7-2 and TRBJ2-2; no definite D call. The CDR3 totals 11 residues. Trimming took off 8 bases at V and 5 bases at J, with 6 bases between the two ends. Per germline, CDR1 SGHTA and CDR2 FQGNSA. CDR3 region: CASGRTGELFF. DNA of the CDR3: TGTGCCAGCGGACGTACCGGGGAGCTGTTTTTT.

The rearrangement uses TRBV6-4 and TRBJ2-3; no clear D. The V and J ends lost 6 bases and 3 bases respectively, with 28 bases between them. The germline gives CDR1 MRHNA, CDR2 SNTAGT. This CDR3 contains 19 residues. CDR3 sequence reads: CASRPANRPPGRLTDTQYF. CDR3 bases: TGTGCCAGCAGACCCGCCAACCGACCACCAGGTCGTTTGACAGATACGCAGTATTTT.

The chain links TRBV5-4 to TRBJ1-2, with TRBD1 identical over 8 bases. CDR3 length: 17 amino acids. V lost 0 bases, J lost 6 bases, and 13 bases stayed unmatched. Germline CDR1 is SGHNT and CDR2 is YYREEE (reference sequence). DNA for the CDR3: TGTGCCAGCAGCTTGGAGCTCGAGGCAGGGGGCGCGGATGGCTACACCTTC. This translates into CASSLELEAGGADGYTF.

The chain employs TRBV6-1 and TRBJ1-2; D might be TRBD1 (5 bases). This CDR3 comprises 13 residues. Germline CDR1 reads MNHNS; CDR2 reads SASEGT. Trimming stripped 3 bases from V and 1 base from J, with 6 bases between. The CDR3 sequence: CASSEGGNYGYTF. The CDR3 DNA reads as TGTGCCAGCAGTGAGGGGGGTAACTATGGCTACACCTTC.